The 19 T cell receptor beta chains given below trace back to one sample, sequenced in a study of T cells in Graves' hyperthyroidism and ophthalmopathy. Amplification of TCR beta CDR3 regions used RNA as the template. The study used the HTBI primer set for a first-round RT-PCR of the TCR CDR3. In TCRdb, the multiplex PCR reads were re-called with MiXCR into one record per CDR3 protein. The data show about 350,000 distinct CDR3 sequences, roughly an eighth seen once. The sample comprised blood. The receptors were gathered from a woman aged 40 to 50 with Graves' ophthalmopathy.

The CDR3 sequence is CASSQAWANTNYGYTF. As DNA, the CDR3 is TGCGCCAGCAGCCAAGCATGGGCTAACACTAACTATGGCTACACCTTC. This chain joins TRBV4-1 and TRBJ1-2; D remains ambiguous. The CDR3 covers 16 residues. CDR1 is MGHRA, CDR2 YSYEKL, per germline. The ends were cut back, 1 base at V and 0 bases at J, with 12 bases in the middle.

This chain uses TRBV7-9 with TRBJ1-2; unclear D gene. The CDR3 extends over 14 amino acids. Germline assignment: CDR1 SEHNR and CDR2 FQNEAQ (reference sequence). V gave up 5 bases and J gave up 4 bases, with 14 bases separating them. Written as DNA, the CDR3 is TGTGCCAGCAGCCCCTCAGTCAACCGCTATGGCTACACCTTC. Translation gives CASSPSVNRYGYTF.

Many counts were recorded for this clonotype. J is TRBJ1-5 and V is TRBV5-1; TRBD1 is a possible D gene (5 bases). V lost 4 bases, J lost 2 bases, and 10 bases lay in between. CDR1 and CDR2 (germline): SGHRS, YFSETQ. The CDR3 totals 14 residues. CDR3 sequence (DNA): TGCGCCAGCAGCATGACAGCGGGCAATCAGCCCCAGCATTTT. Its protein product is CASSMTAGNQPQHF.

This sequence joins TRBV30 and TRBJ2-5; D ambiguous. The CDR3 runs to 10 residues. Per germline, CDR1 GTSNPN and CDR2 SVGIG (reference sequence). Deletions cut 5 bases from V and 5 bases from J, with 6 bases between. The CDR3 DNA sequence: TGTGCCTGGGCCAGGGAGACCCAGTACTTC. This translates into CAWARETQYF.

Many counts were recorded for this clonotype. In DNA form, the CDR3 reads TGCAGTGCTTCTTCTGACAGCTCCTACGAGCAGTACTTC. It encodes CSASSDSSYEQYF. The V call is TRBV20-1, the J call TRBJ2-7; the D gene is possibly TRBD1 (5 bases). The CDR3 is made up of 13 amino acids. V was clipped by 5 bases and J by 0 bases, with 11 bases between them. The V gene's germline CDR1 is DFQATT and CDR2 SNEGSKA (reference sequence).

V and J are TRBV19 and TRBJ1-5; perhaps TRBD1 as D (5 bases). V lost 1 base to trimming and J lost 1 base, with 11 bases between them. The CDR3 totals 16 residues. Germline CDR1 reads LNHDA; CDR2 reads SQIVND (reference sequence). CDR3 sequence reads: CASSIGGSRSNQPQHF. The DNA of the CDR3 is TGTGCCAGTAGTATAGGGGGGAGTAGGAGCAATCAGCCCCAGCATTTT.

The genes are TRBV30 and TRBJ2-7; D gene uncertain. The CDR3 has 14 residues. Germline V CDR1 and CDR2: GTSNPN, SVGIG (reference sequence). Between the trimmed V and J ends, which lost 0 bases and 5 bases, there was a span of 14 bases. In nucleotides, the CDR3 is TGTGCCTGGAGTGTACGAAGCGTCGGGCACGAGCAGTACTTC. This sequence encodes CAWSVRSVGHEQYF.

There are a few counts of this clonotype. The chain joins TRBV30 to TRBJ1-1; 8 bases match TRBD1. The CDR3 runs 10 residues. Germline CDR1 GTSNPN, CDR2 SVGIG (reference sequence). V lost 5 bases to trimming and J lost 11 bases; unmatched junction nucleotides: 4. The CDR3 coding sequence is TGTGCCTGGGGGCGGACAGGGGCTTTCTTT. This sequence encodes CAWGRTGAFF.

This clonotype has a handful of counts. The J gene is TRBJ1-1, the V gene TRBV3-1, with 7 nucleotides matching TRBD1. This CDR3 contains 12 residues. Germline V lookup: CDR1 LGHDT, CDR2 YNNKEL (reference sequence). V gave up 4 bases and J gave up 11 bases; unmatched junction bases: 7. CDR3 in amino acids: CASSPSGGSAFF. The DNA of the CDR3 is TGTGCCAGCAGCCCCTCAGGGGGGTCGGCTTTCTTT.

This rearrangement joins TRBV18 to TRBJ1-1, with 7 nucleotides matching TRBD1. The CDR3 covers 15 residues. The junction had 9 bases not matched to a gene; V was cut back by 3 bases and J by 5 bases. Germline V CDR1 and CDR2: KGHSH, LQKENI. For the CDR3, the DNA is TGTGCCAGCTCACCTAGGACAGGTTTGGGAACTGAAGCTTTCTTT. It is translated as CASSPRTGLGTEAFF.

This clonotype occurred a few times. This sequence may be a read error, since a much larger clone differs from it by one base. The chain links TRBV24-1 to TRBJ2-2; D is unresolved. Germline V gives CDR1 KGHDR, CDR2 SFDVKD. The ends were cut back, 6 bases at V and 6 bases at J, with 7 bases in the middle. This CDR3 is 12 amino acids long. The CDR3 region is CATSFGSGELFF. The CDR3 nucleotides are TGTGCCACCAGTTTCGGGTCCGGGGAGCTGTTTTTT.

This chain joins TRBV7-2 and TRBJ1-6; no clear D gene. The V and J ends lost 8 bases and 2 bases respectively, with 7 bases between them. The length of the CDR3 is 13 residues. CDR1 and CDR2 (germline): SGHTA, FQGNSA. CDR3 coding DNA: TGTGCCAGCGGATGGCCCTATAATTCACCCCTCCACTTT. Translated, it gives CASGWPYNSPLHF. Based on the CDR3 plus reference TRBV7-2 and TRBJ1-6, the full variable domain is GAGVSQSPSNKVTEKGKDVELRCDPISGHTALYWYRQSLGQGLEFLIYFQGNSAPDKSGLPSDRFSAERTGGSVSTLTIQRTQQEDSAVYLCASGWPYNSPLHFGNGTRLTVT.

This clonotype was counted between two and nine times. The genes are TRBV20-1 and TRBJ2-2, with TRBD1 matching over 9 bases. The CDR3 extends over 15 amino acids. Germline V lookup: CDR1 DFQATT, CDR2 SNEGSKA (reference sequence). Trimming took 5 bases from V and 5 from J; bases not matched to a gene: 9. This CDR3 is CSAPRPGQGTGELFF. CDR3 DNA sequence: TGCAGTGCTCCCCGACCGGGACAGGGAACCGGGGAGCTGTTTTTT.

V and J are TRBV5-4 and TRBJ2-6; weak D call: TRBD1 (6 bases). Germline V CDR1 and CDR2: SGHNT, YYREEE (reference sequence). The CDR3 covers 16 residues. Trimming pared 1 base from V and 3 bases from J, leaving 11 bases between. Written as DNA, the CDR3 is TGTGCCAGCAGCTTGACAGGGCTGGGTGGGGCCAACGTCCTGACTTTC. Translated: CASSLTGLGGANVLTF.

This clonotype was seen a few times. V gene TRBV20-1 combines with J gene TRBJ2-1; D gene unclear. Germline CDR1 reads DFQATT; CDR2 reads SNEGSKA (reference sequence). Trimming removed 5 bases at V and 7 bases at J, with 12 bases between. This CDR3 region has 12 residues. The DNA of the CDR3 is TGCAGTGCTCTTTCCTCCGGGAATGAGCAGTTCTTC. This encodes CSALSSGNEQFF.

This clonotype was observed a few times. The V call is TRBV2, the J call TRBJ2-6; D might be TRBD1 (7 bases). Trimming pared 6 bases from V and 0 bases from J, leaving 12 bases between. Germline V gene data show CDR1 as SNHLY and CDR2 as FYNNEI. The CDR3 has 16 residues. In nucleotides, the CDR3 is TGTGCCAGCAGGCGGGACAGCAACTCTGGGGCCAACGTCCTGACTTTC. Translation gives CASRRDSNSGANVLTF.

The table lists this clonotype with many counts. This chain joins TRBV30 and TRBJ2-1, with D unresolved. Germline CDR1 and CDR2: GTSNPN and SVGIG (reference sequence). The CDR3 spans 11 residues. The V end was cut by 6 bases, the J end by 12 bases, with 15 bases between. The CDR3 region has the DNA TGTGCCTGCACAGCAGGAAAAAGGCAGTTCTTC. Its translation: CACTAGKRQFF.

This clonotype was counted once. Possible read error: a much larger clone is one base away. The rearrangement joins TRBV7-2 to TRBJ2-5; 10 nucleotides align to TRBD2. The germline CDR1 and CDR2 sequences are SGHTA and FQGNSA. V lost 7 bases to trimming and J lost 4 bases; unmatched junction nucleotides: 15. The CDR3 is 17 residues long. CDR3 bases: TGTGCCAGCAACCCTCCGAATAGCGGGGGGTCTAGAGAGACCCAGTACTTC. Translating it yields CASNPPNSGGSRETQYF.

This clonotype was seen many times. This rearrangement joins TRBV29-1 to TRBJ2-3; TRBD2 matches 9 bases. The CDR3 has 15 residues. Trimming took 6 bases from V and 6 from J; bases not matched to a gene: 13. Germline values: CDR1 SQVTM, CDR2 ANQGSEA. The CDR3 DNA sequence: TGCAGCGTCATAGGGACTAGCAGGGCGTTGGATACGCAGTATTTT. This codes for CSVIGTSRALDTQYF.